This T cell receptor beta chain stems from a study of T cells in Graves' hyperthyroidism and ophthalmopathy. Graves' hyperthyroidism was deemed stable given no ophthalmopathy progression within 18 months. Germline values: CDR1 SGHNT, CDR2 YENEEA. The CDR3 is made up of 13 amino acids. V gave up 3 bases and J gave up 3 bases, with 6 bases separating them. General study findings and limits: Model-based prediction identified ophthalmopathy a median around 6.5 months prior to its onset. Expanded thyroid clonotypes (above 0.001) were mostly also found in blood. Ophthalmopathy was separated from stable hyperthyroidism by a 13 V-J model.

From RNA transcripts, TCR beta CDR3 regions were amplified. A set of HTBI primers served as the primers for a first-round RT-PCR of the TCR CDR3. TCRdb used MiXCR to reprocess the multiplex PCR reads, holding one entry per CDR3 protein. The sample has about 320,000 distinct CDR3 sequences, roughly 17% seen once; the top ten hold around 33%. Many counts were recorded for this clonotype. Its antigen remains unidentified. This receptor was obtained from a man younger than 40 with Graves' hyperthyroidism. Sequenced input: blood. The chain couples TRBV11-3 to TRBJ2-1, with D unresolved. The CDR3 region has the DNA TGTGCCAGCAGCTTGGCCTTCTACAATGAGCAGTTCTTC. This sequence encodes CASSLAFYNEQFF.